This passage covers 6 T cell receptor beta chains from one sample sequenced in a study of shared clonotypes between healthy human individuals. Naive CD8 isolation took CD45RO-negative cells positively selected for CCR7 and excluded terminally differentiated effector memory CD45RA+ cells. Here immunoSEQ multiplex PCR was the method, and the copy in TCRdb shows in-frame clones only, minus some. This sample has 450,000 to 700,000 clones; roughly 96% occur once, and the top ten carry less than 0.13%. Sequencing was performed on naive CD8+ T cells sorted from blood. All receptors come from a woman aged 25 to 45 in good health.

This sequence joins TRBV7-8 and TRBJ2-7; TRBD2 matches 9 bases. Unmatched junction bases numbered 6, after V lost 1 base and J lost 2 bases. This CDR3 has 16 residues. CDR1 and CDR2 (germline): SGHVS, FQNEAQ. The CDR3, as DNA: TGTGCCAGCAGCTTAGTGTCGACTAGCGGAACCTACGAGCAGTACTTC. Protein: CASSLVSTSGTYEQYF.

This clone showed up just a few times. The V and J genes are TRBV19 and TRBJ2-1, with a tentative D call TRBD1 (6 bases). V lost 5 bases, J lost 4 bases, and 12 bases lay in between. The CDR3 is 14 residues long. Germline CDR1 reads LNHDA; CDR2 reads SQIVND (reference sequence). CDR3 bases: TGTGCCAGTAGTCTAGGGACAACTTACAATGAGCAGTTCTTC. This sequence encodes CASSLGTTYNEQFF.

The V and J genes are TRBV13 and TRBJ2-5; TRBD1 agrees at 8 bases. The CDR3 is made up of 15 amino acids. V trimming: 4 bases; J trimming: 5 bases; junction bases outside the gene matches: 9. CDR1 is PRHDT and CDR2 is FYEKMQ in the germline V gene (reference sequence). CDR3 DNA sequence: TGTGCCAGCAGCTCCCGGGACAGGTCGTCGGAGACCCAGTACTTC. It encodes CASSSRDRSSETQYF.

The chain has TRBV28 and TRBJ2-1, with 9 bases identical to TRBD1. Germline V CDR1 and CDR2: MDHEN, SYDVKM. Germline trimming cut 6 bases from V and 5 bases from J; bases unmatched to any gene: 14. The CDR3 is 17 amino acids. CDR3 sequence: CASSPLPGTGSNNEQFF. The CDR3 DNA is TGTGCCAGCAGCCCCCTCCCCGGGACAGGGAGTAACAATGAGCAGTTCTTC.

V gene TRBV2 combines with J gene TRBJ2-5; possibly TRBD1 for D (5 bases). V was shortened by 7 bases and J by 1 base, with 16 bases between the two germline ends. This CDR3 contains 15 residues. Germline V gene sequence: CDR1 SNHLY, CDR2 FYNNEI. As DNA, the CDR3 is TGTGCCAGCATCAAGTGGGGCTCATCCCAAGAGACCCAGTACTTC. Its translation is CASIKWGSSQETQYF.

About this clone itself: Because the CDR3 is missing its conserved closing phenylalanine or tryptophan, this is likely a read error. The chain recombines TRBV7-9 with TRBJ1-1; no clear D gene. The CDR3 totals 13 residues. V was cut by 4 bases and J by 8 bases, with 14 bases left in between. The germline CDR1 and CDR2 sequences are SEHNR and FQNEAQ (reference sequence). The CDR3 protein is CASSYVAAEEAFL. CDR3 bases: TGTGCCAGCAGCTATGTGGCCGCCGAAGAAGCTTTCCTT.